This is a list of T cell receptor beta chains from one sample in a study of PD-L1 blockade in urothelial cancer. The repertoire was sequenced with immunoSEQ multiplex PCR; TCRdb's copy has only in-frame clones and lacks some. Among 100,000 to 150,000 clones listed, roughly 83% were seen once. The sequencing used PBMCs, collected around atezolizumab (anti-PD-L1) treatment. These TCRs come from a man aged 50-60 years with urothelial cancer. Both conserved end residues are part of each CDR3. A D gene is named only where the DNA matches it firmly. The size entry is marked missing in some rows and otherwise reads once, few, many or a size class.

abundance	v_gene	d_gene	j_gene	len	CDR3aa	CDR3nt
few	TRBV19	.	TRBJ1-2	14	CASSIGGAPYGYTF	TGTGCCAGTAGTATTGGTGGGGCTCCATATGGCTACACCTTC
few	TRBV5-5	TRBD1	TRBJ1-2	16	CASSTSGGESNYGYTF	TGTGCCAGCAGCACCTCAGGGGGCGAGTCCAACTATGGCTACACCTTC
.	TRBV27	.	TRBJ1-1	14	CASSSPGKNTEAFF	TGTGCCAGCAGTTCACCAGGGAAGAACACTGAAGCTTTCTTT
.	TRBV4-1	.	TRBJ2-1	15	CASSQGQRDYNEQFF	TGCGCCAGCAGCCAAGGGCAGCGAGACTACAATGAGCAGTTCTTC
.	TRBV6-1	.	TRBJ2-7	12	CASSDVGYEQYF	TGTGCCAGCAGTGATGTCGGCTACGAGCAGTACTTC
.	TRBV4-1	.	TRBJ1-6	17	CASSQEYRGGFNSPLHF	TGCGCCAGCAGCCAAGAGTATCGAGGAGGGTTTAATTCACCCCTCCACTTT
.	TRBV6-5	.	TRBJ2-2	14	CASRVYYYTGELFF	TGTGCCAGCAGAGTTTATTACTACACCGGGGAGCTGTTTTTT
.	TRBV5-1	.	TRBJ1-1	16	CASSNTFGSGDTEAFF	TGCGCCAGCAGCAACACCTTCGGGTCCGGGGACACTGAAGCTTTCTTT
.	TRBV30	TRBD2	TRBJ2-7	15	CAWSFTAREGYEQYF	TGTGCCTGGAGTTTCACGGCCAGGGAGGGCTACGAGCAGTACTTC
.	TRBV27	TRBD2	TRBJ2-1	12	CASSGLAGVAFF	TGTGCCAGCAGCGGACTAGCGGGAGTCGCGTTCTTC
few	TRBV9	.	TRBJ1-5	13	CASNTWGGQPQHF	TGTGCCAGCAATACGTGGGGGGGTCAGCCCCAGCATTTT
.	TRBV25-1	TRBD2	TRBJ2-7	14	CASSLAGSSYEQYF	TGTGCCAGCAGTCTAGCGGGGTCCTCCTACGAGCAGTACTTC
.	TRBV19	TRBD1	TRBJ2-1	16	CASSISDRSSYNEQFF	TGTGCCAGTAGTATTTCGGACAGGAGCTCCTACAATGAGCAGTTCTTC
.	TRBV28	.	TRBJ1-4	15	CASSFQQNYNEKLFF	TGTGCCAGCAGTTTCCAACAGAATTATAATGAAAAACTGTTTTTT
.	TRBV11-1	TRBD2	TRBJ2-3	15	CASRGLAGGADTQYF	TGTGCCAGCAGAGGACTAGCGGGGGGTGCAGATACGCAGTATTTT
.	TRBV30	.	TRBJ2-3	15	CAWTPLSRGSDTQYF	TGTGCCTGGACGCCCTTGAGCAGGGGCTCAGATACGCAGTATTTT